One sample yielded the 28 T cell receptor beta chains listed below, sequenced in a study of blood T cell repertoires in COVID-19. TCRdb's table, derived via immunoSEQ multiplex PCR, lists solely in-frame clones and lacks some. The sample holds some 260,000 clones, 85% to 95% seen once. The sample comprised PBMCs or T cells enriched from blood (not recorded which). These receptors originate from a woman between 18 and 29 years old who had recovered from COVID-19.

In DNA, the CDR3 is TGTGCCAGTAGCCAAACAGGGGACACTGAAGCTTTCTTT. Amino acids: CASSQTGDTEAFF. The chain joins TRBV19 to TRBJ1-1; 7 bases align to TRBD1. This CDR3 has 13 residues. With 6 bases clipped from V and 3 bases from J, the junction kept 4 bases outside the gene matches. Germline CDR1 LNHDA, CDR2 SQIVND (reference sequence).

J is TRBJ1-2 and V is TRBV6-5; no clear D gene. V was shortened by 0 bases and J by 7 bases, with 9 bases between the two germline ends. Per the germline V gene, CDR1 is MNHEY and CDR2 is SVGAGI. The CDR3 runs to 13 residues. For the CDR3, the DNA is TGTGCCAGCAGTTACTCGGGAGGGTCTGGCTACACCTTC. It codes for CASSYSGGSGYTF.

The V gene is TRBV12-3 or TRBV12-4, the J gene TRBJ1-2, with D uncertain. Deletions cut 0 bases from V and 7 bases from J, with 6 bases between. This CDR3 contains 12 residues. The CDR3 loop is CASSLASGGYTF. Here the CDR3 DNA reads TGTGCCAGCAGTTTAGCGAGCGGTGGCTACACCTTC.

The chain's CDR3 is CASSPNPGQSYEKLFF. The CDR3 coding sequence is TGCGCCAGCAGTCCGAACCCGGGACAGTCTTATGAAAAACTGTTTTTT. The V gene is TRBV5-1, the J gene TRBJ1-4; 7 positions agree with TRBD1. The CDR3 is made up of 16 amino acids. V lost 5 bases to trimming and J lost 6 bases; unmatched junction nucleotides: 13. The germline CDR1 and CDR2 sequences are SGHRS and YFSETQ.

V and J are TRBV28 and TRBJ1-5; 8 bases agree with TRBD1. The V and J ends lost 6 bases and 4 bases, in that order; junction bases with no gene match: 5. The CDR3 contains 14 residues. Germline CDR1 and CDR2: MDHEN and SYDVKM. The CDR3 coding sequence is TGTGCCAGCAGCCCGGACAGGGCAAATCAGCCCCAGCATTTT. This translates into CASSPDRANQPQHF.

This clone was detected once. For the CDR3, the DNA is TGTGCCAGCAGTGAAGCCGGGCAGGGGGCATATGGCTACACCTTC. Its translation: CASSEAGQGAYGYTF. V gene TRBV6-1 combines with J gene TRBJ1-2, with 8 nucleotides matching TRBD1. Germline V CDR1 and CDR2: MNHNS, SASEGT. This CDR3 has 15 residues. V lost 0 bases to trimming and J lost 5 bases; unmatched junction nucleotides: 5.

The rearrangement uses TRBV5-1 and TRBJ2-1; 8 bases are shared with TRBD2. CDR3 length: 15 amino acids. V trimming: 5 bases; J trimming: 9 bases; junction bases outside the gene matches: 13. CDR1 is SGHRS, CDR2 YFSETQ, per germline. CDR3 nucleotides: TGCGCCAGCAGAGACGGGAGGGCCCTCAGGAGTGAGCAGTTCTTC. It codes for CASRDGRALRSEQFF.

The chain recombines TRBV18 with TRBJ2-7, with D possibly being TRBD2 (6 bases). Germline-derived CDR1 and CDR2 are KGHSH and LQKENI. The CDR3 sequence is 13 residues long. Trimming stripped 3 bases from V and 3 bases from J, with 9 bases between. The CDR3 region is CASSPGRDYEQYF. The CDR3 DNA sequence: TGTGCCAGCTCACCTGGGCGGGACTACGAGCAGTACTTC.

The chain joins TRBV5-1 to TRBJ1-3, with a tentative D call TRBD1 (6 bases). The CDR3 loop spans 17 amino acids. CDR1 SGHRS and CDR2 YFSETQ come from the germline V gene. V shed 4 bases and J shed 0 bases, with 17 bases lying between them. DNA for the CDR3: TGCGCCAGCAGCAGTAAGCTACAGGGTGCCTCTGGAAACACCATATATTTT. Amino acids: CASSSKLQGASGNTIYF.

This chain joins TRBV29-1 and TRBJ1-1; D unresolved. Trimming removed 7 bases from V and 5 bases from J, with 17 bases in between. CDR1 is SQVTM and CDR2 is ANQGSEA in the germline V gene. The CDR3 extends over 13 amino acids. The CDR3 DNA follows: TGCAGCGCCAGTCGGCGGGGTGGGACTGAAGCTTTCTTT. Translating gives CSASRRGGTEAFF.

In this sample, this clone turned up once. This chain uses TRBV3-1 (or the pseudogene TRBV3-2) with TRBJ2-5; possibly TRBD1 for D (5 bases). V lost 0 bases to trimming and J lost 3 bases, with 8 bases between them. Germline CDR1 reads LGHDT; CDR2 reads YNNKEL (reference sequence). The CDR3 loop spans 14 amino acids. This chain's CDR3 is CASSQEEGEETQYF. The DNA for the CDR3 is TGTGCCAGCAGCCAAGAAGAAGGGGAAGAGACCCAGTACTTC.

The CDR3 nucleotides read TGTGCCAGCAGCGCTACCGGGACAGGAGTCTATGGAGGCTACACCTTC. Residues: CASSATGTGVYGGYTF. J is TRBJ1-2 and V is TRBV3-1 (or the pseudogene TRBV3-2), with 8 positions matching TRBD1. V shed 5 bases, J shed 8 bases, and the junction held 16 bases outside the gene matches. The CDR3 length is 16 residues. The V gene's germline CDR1 is LGHDT and CDR2 YNNKEL (reference sequence).

The chain combines TRBV7-9 with TRBJ1-2, with 8 positions matching TRBD1. The germline CDR1 and CDR2 sequences are SEHNR and FQNEAQ (reference sequence). V shed 7 bases and J 4 bases; nucleotides not matched to a gene: 11. The CDR3 has 15 residues. The CDR3 here is CASTFGTGTPYGYTF. The CDR3 region has the DNA TGTGCCAGCACCTTCGGGACAGGCACCCCCTATGGCTACACCTTC.

J is TRBJ2-2 and V is TRBV10-3, with TRBD1 matching 11 bases. Per the germline V gene, CDR1 is ENHRY and CDR2 is SYGVKD. V lost 5 bases, J lost 6 bases, and 14 bases stayed unmatched. This CDR3 contains 18 residues. The CDR3 loop is CAISPLMARDRGSGELFF. The CDR3 coding sequence is TGTGCCATCAGTCCGCTGATGGCCAGGGACAGGGGGTCCGGGGAGCTGTTTTTT.

The chain uses TRBV29-1 and TRBJ2-7, with D possibly matching TRBD1 (6 bases). This CDR3 is 12 amino acids long. Trimming took 6 bases from V and 1 from J, leaving 10 bases between them. Germline V gene lookup returns CDR1 SQVTM and CDR2 ANQGSEA. In DNA form, the CDR3 reads TGCAGCGTCGTCGGGACATCCTACGAGCAGTACTTC. Amino acid sequence: CSVVGTSYEQYF.

The rearrangement uses TRBV28 and TRBJ1-5; TRBD1 agrees at 7 bases. V was clipped by 1 base and J by 4 bases; unmatched bases: 10. This CDR3 has 17 amino acids. Germline CDR1 reads MDHEN; CDR2 reads SYDVKM. The CDR3 DNA is TGTGCCAGCAGTTTATCCCGACAGGGTTGGGGGAATCAGCCCCAGCATTTT. It translates to CASSLSRQGWGNQPQHF.

This rearrangement joins TRBV27 to TRBJ2-1, with D possibly TRBD1 on 5 matching bases. CDR3 size: 15 residues. The germline V gene has CDR1 MNHEY and CDR2 SMNVEV (reference sequence). Trimming shortened V by 6 bases and J by 0 bases, and 12 bases separated the two germline ends. CDR3 bases: TGTGCCAGCAGGGTGACAGTGAGCTCCTACAATGAGCAGTTCTTC. This sequence encodes CASRVTVSSYNEQFF.

The J gene is TRBJ1-3, the V gene TRBV28; D gene unclear. Germline lookup yields CDR1 MDHEN and CDR2 SYDVKM. There are 13 residues in the CDR3. The V end was cut by 6 bases, the J end by 7 bases, with 13 bases between. The CDR3 bases are TGTGCCAGCAGCCCGGTGTTTGCTAACACCATATATTTT. Residues: CASSPVFANTIYF. Full variable domain (missing parts from reference TRBV28 and TRBJ1-3): DVKVTQSSRYLVKRTGEKVFLECVQDMDHENMFWYRQDPGLGLRLIYFSYDVKMKEKGDIPEGYSVSREKKERFSLILESASTNQTSMYLCASSPVFANTIYFGEGSWLTVV.

As regards this clone: One end of the junction varies from germline; a read error may be responsible. The rearrangement links TRBV2 to TRBJ2-7; D is possibly TRBD1 (6 bases). This CDR3 has 12 amino acids. Per the germline V gene, CDR1 is SNHLY and CDR2 is FYNNEI. CDR3 DNA sequence: TGTGCCAGCAGTGAAGCGCTTCGACAGGAAGACTTC. Translation: CASSEALRQEDF.

This chain uses TRBV7-2 with TRBJ1-1; D may be TRBD1 (5 bases). CDR1 is SGHTA and CDR2 is FQGNSA in the germline V gene. With 9 bases removed from V and 4 bases from J, the gap between germline ends came to 18 bases. The CDR3 is 14 amino acids. The CDR3 coding sequence is TGTGCCAGTGGGCTCAGGTATAGGGGCACTGAAGCTTTCTTT. It yields the protein CASGLRYRGTEAFF.

This chain connects TRBV24-1 to TRBJ2-1; D ambiguous. V was trimmed by 3 bases and J by 5 bases, leaving 16 bases between them. Germline V lookup: CDR1 KGHDR, CDR2 SFDVKD. CDR3 length: 16 amino acids. Here the CDR3 reads CATSDPSMLPNNEQFF. DNA of the CDR3: TGTGCCACCAGTGATCCCTCAATGCTCCCTAACAATGAGCAGTTCTTC.

The chain couples TRBV18 to TRBJ2-1; D may be TRBD1 (6 bases). The CDR3 totals 15 residues. Germline V CDR1 and CDR2: KGHSH, LQKENI. Trimming shortened V by 1 base and J by 8 bases, and 15 bases separated the two germline ends. The CDR3 here is CASSPLGQRGDEQFF. The CDR3 DNA sequence: TGTGCCAGCTCACCACTTGGACAGCGTGGTGATGAGCAGTTCTTC.

This clone was counted a few times. The rearrangement links TRBV6-1 to TRBJ2-7, with 9 bases aligning to TRBD1. CDR3 length: 15 residues. Trimming removed 2 bases from V and 3 bases from J; junction bases left unmatched: 5. Per germline, CDR1 MNHNS and CDR2 SASEGT. CDR3 nucleotide sequence: TGTGCCAGCAGTGAACGAGGGGACAGGGTCTACGAGCAGTACTTC. Its translation: CASSERGDRVYEQYF.

The chain couples TRBV18 to TRBJ1-1; D uncertain. CDR1 and CDR2 (germline): KGHSH, LQKENI. The CDR3 contains 14 residues. Deletions cut 3 bases from V and 6 bases from J, with 14 bases between. CDR3: CASSPGYMGAEAFF. In DNA, the CDR3 is TGTGCCAGCTCACCCGGTTACATGGGCGCTGAAGCTTTCTTT.

The V gene is TRBV2, the J gene TRBJ2-6; D is uncertain. The CDR3 length is 15 residues. Germline V CDR1 and CDR2: SNHLY, FYNNEI. V was cut by 4 bases and J by 0 bases, with 7 bases left in between. DNA for the CDR3: TGTGCCAGCAGTGTTTCCGGCTCTGGGGCCAACGTCCTGACTTTC. Amino acid sequence: CASSVSGSGANVLTF.

This clone occurred a few times. The genes are TRBV5-1 and TRBJ1-3; TRBD1 aligns across 11 bases. In germline, CDR1 is SGHRS, CDR2 YFSETQ. The CDR3 spans 16 residues. Trimming took 2 bases from V and 3 from J; bases not matched to a gene: 4. The DNA of the CDR3 is TGCGCCAGCAGCTTAGGACAGGGGGCGCTTGGAAACACCATATATTTT. It codes for CASSLGQGALGNTIYF.

The CDR3 coding sequence is TGTGCCAGCAGTGACCCGTGGGGGGGACAAAGTGGAAACACCATATATTTT. As protein: CASSDPWGGQSGNTIYF. This chain connects TRBV28 to TRBJ1-3; possibly TRBD1 for D (6 bases). This CDR3 region has 17 residues. V was cut by 5 bases and J by 3 bases, with 20 bases left in between. Germline-derived CDR1 and CDR2 are MDHEN and SYDVKM.

The chain recombines TRBV6-5 with TRBJ2-7; 7 nucleotides align to TRBD1. Unmatched junction bases numbered 9, after V lost 6 bases and J lost 4 bases. The CDR3 covers 14 residues. In germline, CDR1 is MNHEY, CDR2 SVGAGI. The DNA for the CDR3 is TGTGCCAGCAGGGCTGACAGGGCCCATTACGAGCAGTACTTC. Translation: CASRADRAHYEQYF.